These T cell receptor beta chains were read from a single sample in a study of blood T cell repertoires in COVID-19. Some clones are missing from TCRdb's copy, which holds only in-frame ones; the method was immunoSEQ multiplex PCR. Of 150,000 to 200,000 clones in the sample, 80% to 90% were seen once. Sequenced input: peripheral blood. The receptors derive from a human donor with active or convalescent COVID-19. The donor label of this sample is uncertain. CDR3s leave out the opening cysteine and the closing phenylalanine or tryptophan. The D gene is left open where the match is weak.

d_call,j_call,v_call,cdr3_length,cdr3_aa
NA,TRBJ1-2,TRBV19,12,ASSLQGFNYGYT
TRBD2,TRBJ2-5,TRBV5-8,13,ASSGGLAGEETQY
TRBD2,TRBJ2-5,TRBV7-2,12,ASSLGGVGKTQY
NA,TRBJ1-4,TRBV6-2/TRBV6-3,10,ASSFDSGVLF
TRBD1,TRBJ1-1,TRBV28,11,ASSLGQVTEAF
TRBD1,TRBJ2-3,TRBV10-3,14,AISPLQGATTDTQY
NA,TRBJ1-1,TRBV6-2/TRBV6-3,9,ASSYGGPAF
NA,TRBJ2-2,TRBV13,15,ASSLGDWGLNTGELF
NA,TRBJ2-1,TRBV7-9,12,ASSPSPGEDEQF
NA,TRBJ1-5,TRBV7-3,14,ASSHNSGSGNQPQH
NA,TRBJ1-2,TRBV28,11,ASSHRDSYGYT
NA,TRBJ2-5,TRBV7-9,13,ASSLAFPYQETQY
NA,TRBJ1-2,TRBV4-1,16,ASSQERYSGLWSYGYT
TRBD2,TRBJ2-3,TRBV24-1,13,ATSEAGVRTDTQY
NA,TRBJ2-7,TRBV21-1,12,ATPVDRAHYEQY
NA,TRBJ2-3,TRBV5-1,13,ASSLRLPGTDTQY
NA,TRBJ1-6,TRBV2,10,ARQGPNSPLH
TRBD1,TRBJ1-5,TRBV19,13,ASSTDRARGQPQH
TRBD1,TRBJ1-4,TRBV7-6,17,ASSLAGQGALSTNEKLF
TRBD2,TRBJ2-1,TRBV29-1,11,SGWLAGVGEQF
TRBD2,TRBJ2-5,TRBV5-6,13,ASSLTGGPGETQY
TRBD1,TRBJ2-2,TRBV10-3,13,AIRDRTGPRGELF
NA,TRBJ2-7,TRBV28,10,ASSTYRVQQY
NA,TRBJ2-2,TRBV5-1,13,ASSPESPGSGELF
NA,TRBJ2-7,TRBV28,11,ASSGGGSYEQY
NA,TRBJ2-5,TRBV4-1,12,ASSPYKGQETQY
TRBD2,TRBJ2-4,TRBV14,17,AAIMLSGRLELTKNIQY
NA,TRBJ1-1,TRBV20-1,9,SAFGTAEAF
TRBD2,TRBJ2-2,TRBV6-6,12,ASVAGANTGELF
NA,TRBJ2-7,TRBV28,12,ASTPQGGTYEQY
TRBD2,TRBJ2-1,TRBV10-1,14,ASSSTSGRTYNEQF
NA,TRBJ2-3,TRBV10-1,13,ASSGEEISTDTQY
NA,TRBJ2-1,TRBV5-1,12,ASTPPDRYNEQF
TRBD1,TRBJ1-2,TRBV7-9,10,ASSPRQGAYT
NA,TRBJ2-1,TRBV19,14,ASSIQGFSSYNEQF
NA,TRBJ2-3,TRBV27,14,ASSLVSSRRSDTQY
TRBD1,TRBJ1-3,TRBV9,15,ASSAGTGPLAGNTIY